The source of this T cell receptor (beta chain) is a study of cytomegalovirus exposure and HLA in healthy donors. Whole-study results and caveats: In an earlier analysis, productive rearrangement rates for most beta V segments clustered near 87% or 30%. CMV serostatus was the only recorded immune exposure for donors.

Unmatched junction bases numbered 7, after V lost 5 bases and J lost 4 bases. This CDR3 has 15 amino acids. CDR1 is PRHDT, CDR2 FYEKMQ, per germline (reference sequence). With 60 Vbeta and 13 Jbeta primers, the PCR was carried out. TCRdb's table, derived via immunoSEQ multiplex PCR, lists solely in-frame clones and lacks some. The repertoire holds about 120,000 clones, roughly 78% seen once, with 11% in the top ten. As for this clone: Its target is unknown.

Sequenced sample: PBMCs. This receptor was taken from a man between 25 and 39 years old in good health and CMV-seropositive. The chain combines TRBV13 with TRBJ2-1; 8 nucleotides agree with TRBD1. In DNA, the CDR3 is TGTGCCAGCAGCCCTCAGGGGGCCTGGTACAATGAGCAGTTCTTC. This sequence encodes CASSPQGAWYNEQFF.